A selection of T cell receptor beta chains follows, all from one sample in a study of vaccination and CD4 T cells after COVID-19. No antigen has been assigned to these receptors. TCRdb used MiXCR to reprocess the PCR reads, holding one entry per CDR3 protein. Among approximately 16,000 distinct CDR3 sequences, 56% were seen once, and the ten largest hold 6% to 7.5%. Input material: CD4+ T cells from blood, cultured in vitro. These receptors were obtained from a human donor who had recovered from COVID-19. CDR3s include the opening cysteine and the closing phenylalanine or tryptophan. Fields, in order: V gene, J gene, clone size, D gene, CDR3 DNA, CDR3 protein. The D gene is left open where the match is weak. For some rows the clone size is stated as once, few or many, or as a class when expanded; others skip it.

TRBV7-3	TRBJ2-2	.	.	TGTGCCAGCACCGTGGGCCCAGGGGTTGGAACCGGGGAGCTGTTTTTT	CASTVGPGVGTGELFF
TRBV7-8	TRBJ2-1	few	TRBD2	TGTGCCAGCAGCTTCGGGACTAGCGGTTACAATGAGCAGTTCTTC	CASSFGTSGYNEQFF
TRBV2	TRBJ1-6	.	.	TGTGCCAGCAGAGTGATAGGGGAGGGTTCACCCCTCCACTTT	CASRVIGEGSPLHF
TRBV20-1	TRBJ2-7	.	.	TGCAGTGTTCCAGCTTCTTTCTCCTACGAGCAGTACTTC	CSVPASFSYEQYF
TRBV5-1	TRBJ2-3	few	TRBD1	TGCGCCAGCAGCGCGGACAGGGAGACGCAGTATTTT	CASSADRETQYF
TRBV20-1	TRBJ2-5	.	TRBD2	TGCAGTGCTAGAGGGACTAGCGGGAGAGAGACCCAGTACTTC	CSARGTSGRETQYF
TRBV7-2	TRBJ1-2	.	.	TGTGCCAGCAGCTTACTTCGGGGCCGCGGAGGCTACACCTTC	CASSLLRGRGGYTF
TRBV20-1	TRBJ2-4	.	.	TGCAGTGCTAGCTTTTTCTTCCTAGCCAAAAACATTCAGTACTTC	CSASFFFLAKNIQYF
TRBV6-4	TRBJ2-2	.	.	TGTGCCAGCAGTCCGGACGTGGCCGGGGAGCTGTTTTTT	CASSPDVAGELFF
TRBV7-2	TRBJ1-5	.	.	TGTGCCAGCAGCTCCCGTACTGCAGGGTGGGGTCAGCCCCAGCATTTT	CASSSRTAGWGQPQHF
TRBV19	TRBJ2-5	.	TRBD2	TGTGCCAGTAACCCTAGCGGGATGGAGACCCAGTACTTC	CASNPSGMETQYF
TRBV5-6	TRBJ2-2	.	.	TGTGCCAGCAGCTCCGACCCAGGCGGGGAGCTGTTTTTT	CASSSDPGGELFF
TRBV12-3/TRBV12-4	TRBJ1-1	.	.	TGCGCCAGCAGTTTAGGCAGGGACACTGAAGCTTTCTTT	CASSLGRDTEAFF
TRBV27	TRBJ2-2	few	TRBD2	TGTGCCAGCAGTTTACGTAGCAGGGAGGGTACCGGGGAGCTGTTTTTT	CASSLRSREGTGELFF
TRBV2	TRBJ2-2	.	.	TGTGCCAGCAGTCGATCCAGGGCCACCGGGGAGCTGTTTTTT	CASSRSRATGELFF
TRBV2	TRBJ2-6	.	.	TGTGCCAGCACAGGATCTGGGGCCAACGTCCTGACTTTC	CASTGSGANVLTF
TRBV19	TRBJ2-5	.	.	TGTGCCAGTAGGGACAGTGGGCGAGAGACCCAGTACTTC	CASRDSGRETQYF
TRBV6-1	TRBJ2-2	.	.	TGTGCCAGCAAAACAACCGGGGAGCTGTTTTTT	CASKTTGELFF
TRBV20-1	TRBJ1-6	.	.	TGCAGTGCTAAGTCGTACGCAGGGTCACCCCTCCACTTT	CSAKSYAGSPLHF
TRBV20-1	TRBJ2-1	.	TRBD2	TGCAGTGCTGGTACCTCTAGCGGTCACTCCTACAATGAGCAGTTCTTC	CSAGTSSGHSYNEQFF
TRBV24-1	TRBJ2-1	.	TRBD2	TGTGCCACCGACTCTACTAGCGGGAGCAATGAGCAGTTCTTC	CATDSTSGSNEQFF
TRBV5-4	TRBJ1-1	.	.	TGTGCCAGCAGCTTGAGCAGGGGCTACACTGAAGCTTTCTTT	CASSLSRGYTEAFF
TRBV20-1	TRBJ1-3	.	TRBD1	TGCAGTGCGGGCGACAGGGGCTCTGGAAACACCATATATTTT	CSAGDRGSGNTIYF
TRBV19	TRBJ1-2	few	.	TGTGCCAGTTCGAGACAGAACTATGGCTACACCTTC	CASSRQNYGYTF
TRBV4-2	TRBJ2-1	.	.	TGTGCCAGCAGCCAAGTCTGGGAAAAGTCCAATGAGCAGTTCTTC	CASSQVWEKSNEQFF
TRBV20-1	TRBJ1-2	.	.	TGCAGTGCTAGTCCGGGGGAAGGCTACACCTTC	CSASPGEGYTF
TRBV20-1	TRBJ1-1	.	.	TGCAGTGCTAGAGATTTTTTGCGACAGACAAACACTGAAGCTTTCTTT	CSARDFLRQTNTEAFF
TRBV4-3	TRBJ1-2	few	.	TGCGCCAGCAGCCAAGTGGCCGGCGGGGGCTACACCTTC	CASSQVAGGGYTF
TRBV12-3/TRBV12-4	TRBJ1-3	.	TRBD1	TGTGCCAGCAGTCCAAGACAGGGGAGGAACACCATATATTTT	CASSPRQGRNTIYF
TRBV5-5	TRBJ2-2	once	.	TGTGCCAGCAGCGAACGGGAAGGGGTCACCGGGGAGCTGTTTTTT	CASSEREGVTGELFF
TRBV5-1	TRBJ1-1	.	TRBD1	TGCGCCAGCGGTCGGACAGGGATGAACACTGAAGCTTTCTTT	CASGRTGMNTEAFF
TRBV6-2/TRBV6-3	TRBJ1-2	few	TRBD1	TGTGCCAGCAGCCGCCCGGGACAGGGAAGGTACGGCTACACCTTC	CASSRPGQGRYGYTF
TRBV28	TRBJ2-7	.	.	TGTGCTTCTTCGGTCTCCTACGAGCAGTACTTC	CASSVSYEQYF
TRBV12-3/TRBV12-4	TRBJ2-1	.	.	TGTGCCAGCAGTTTAACGGGAGTGTTTGGCAATGAGCAGTTCTTC	CASSLTGVFGNEQFF
TRBV20-1	TRBJ1-1	.	.	TGCAGTGCTGGCCGGTTTCGTGTTTGGGACACTGAAGCTTTCTTT	CSAGRFRVWDTEAFF
TRBV4-1	TRBJ2-3	.	TRBD2	TGCGCCAGCAGCCGAGGGGGACTAGCGGGTCTCACAGATACGCAGTATTTT	CASSRGGLAGLTDTQYF
TRBV2	TRBJ2-5	.	.	TGTGCCACCCTGACTGGGGACCAAGAGACCCAGTACTTC	CATLTGDQETQYF
TRBV11-2	TRBJ1-1	.	.	TGTGCCAGCAGCTTTTCTGGGGACGGGGCTGAAGCTTTCTTT	CASSFSGDGAEAFF